This T cell receptor (beta chain) was sequenced for a study of T cells in Graves' hyperthyroidism and ophthalmopathy. Study-level findings and limits: In simple terms, a model built on 13 V-J features told ophthalmopathy apart from stable hyperthyroidism. Most thyroid clonotypes expanded above 0.001 were also detected in blood.

As for this clonotype: Its antigen is not identified.

Pregnant or lactating patients were excluded, as were those with uncontrolled infection or other autoimmune disease. PBMCs were sourced from around 10 ml fresh peripheral blood. From RNA transcripts, TCR beta CDR3 regions were amplified. During a first-round RT-PCR of the TCR CDR3, the HTBI primer set was used. TCRdb re-called the multiplex PCR reads with MiXCR, one entry per CDR3 protein. The sample lists about 770,000 distinct CDR3 sequences, under 20% occurring once. The sequencing sample was made of blood. The receptor comes from a woman in her 50s with Graves' hyperthyroidism that later progressed to Graves' ophthalmopathy.

Here the CDR3 reads CASSLVSGGPTDTQYF. The CDR3 DNA follows: TGTGCCAGCAGCTTGGTTAGCGGGGGTCCCACAGATACGCAGTATTTT. The chain combines TRBV5-8 with TRBJ2-3; 9 bases fit TRBD2. V shed 0 bases and J 2 bases; nucleotides not matched to a gene: 4. Germline assignment: CDR1 SGHTS and CDR2 YDEGEE. The CDR3 sequence is 16 residues long.